Listed here is a single T cell receptor beta chain. This specimen comes from a study of shared clonotypes between healthy human individuals. Only in-frame clones appear in the TCRdb table, and some are missing; sequencing was by immunoSEQ multiplex PCR. This table has over 2 million clones, about 95% appearing once. The junction had 11 bases not matched to a gene; V was cut back by 0 bases and J by 8 bases. Germline V gene data show CDR1 as SNHLY and CDR2 as FYNNEI. This CDR3 has 16 residues. CD45RO-negative, CCR7-selected cells formed the naive CD8 fraction, which excluded terminally differentiated effector memory CD45RA+ cells.

Sample: naive CD8+ T cells sorted from blood. J is TRBJ1-2 and V is TRBV2, with TRBD1 matching over 8 bases. The clonotype originates from a man younger than 30 in good health. The CDR3: CASSEAKNQGAGGYTF. CDR3 DNA sequence: TGTGCCAGCAGTGAAGCGAAAAATCAGGGGGCTGGCGGCTACACCTTC.